This T cell receptor (beta chain) was retrieved from a study of Ad26.COV2.S vaccination and SARS-CoV-2 variants. The study's findings and limits: Comparable non-spike TCR breadth was observed in vaccine and placebo recipients. Ad26.COV2.S recipients had broader spike-specific TCRs (P = 0.0014).

Germline values: CDR1 MNHEY, CDR2 SVGAGI. The CDR3 contains 15 residues. Trimming left V 6 bases short and J 0 bases short, with 15 bases between. The treatment was: roughly 18 received Ad26.COV2.S at low or high dose, single or two shots; 5 received placebo; per-sample allocation not given. Sampling was done on day 63 after the first vaccine or placebo injection. Adults aged 18-55 years in Boston included the donor. Wuhan-strain spike was delivered by a replication-incompetent Ad26 vector. Sequencing was performed with immunoSEQ multiplex PCR; in TCRdb, only in-frame clones are kept and a portion is missing. The sample yields 300,000 to 350,000 clones, 80% to 90% seen once. In the case of this clone: The antigen remains unidentified.

The V and J genes are TRBV6-5 and TRBJ2-7; maybe TRBD1 (6 bases). The origin of this receptor is a person between 18 and 59 years old who received the Ad26.COV2.S COVID-19 vaccine or a placebo. Sequencing used peripheral blood, obtained in a trial of Ad26.COV2.S vaccine versus placebo. As DNA, the CDR3 is TGTGCCAGCAGGCCTGACAGGTCCTCCTCCTACGAGCAGTACTTC. This translates into CASRPDRSSSYEQYF.